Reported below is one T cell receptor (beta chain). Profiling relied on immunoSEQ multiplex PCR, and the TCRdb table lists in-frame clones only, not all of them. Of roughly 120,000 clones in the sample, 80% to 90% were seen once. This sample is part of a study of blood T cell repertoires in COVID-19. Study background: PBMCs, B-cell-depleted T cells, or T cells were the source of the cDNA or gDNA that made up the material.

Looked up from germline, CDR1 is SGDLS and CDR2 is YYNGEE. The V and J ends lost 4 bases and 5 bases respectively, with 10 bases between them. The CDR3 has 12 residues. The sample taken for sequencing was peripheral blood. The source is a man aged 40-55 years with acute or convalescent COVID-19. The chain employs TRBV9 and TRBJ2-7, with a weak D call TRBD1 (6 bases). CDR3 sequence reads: CASSPQGNEQYF. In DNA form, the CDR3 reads TGTGCCAGCAGCCCCCAGGGGAACGAGCAGTACTTC.